This is a list of T cell receptor beta chains from one sample in a study of T cells in Graves' hyperthyroidism and ophthalmopathy. TCRdb re-analysed the multiplex PCR reads in MiXCR, keeping a single row per CDR3 protein. The sample comprises nearly 750,000 distinct CDR3 sequences, about a third of which are singletons, and roughly 30% rests with the top ten. The sample was blood. These receptors were collected from a woman aged 40-49 years with Graves' hyperthyroidism. CDR3s include the opening cysteine and the closing phenylalanine or tryptophan. Fields, in order: clone size, V gene, D gene, J gene, CDR3 protein, CDR3 DNA. D genes are given only for firm matches. Only part of the rows carry a size: once, few, many, or a class if the clone is expanded.

abundance: once
v_gene: TRBV6-5
d_gene: NA
j_gene: TRBJ1-3
CDR3aa: CASSYADVSGNTIYF
CDR3nt: TGTGCCAGCAGTTATGCCGACGTCTCTGGAAACACCATATATTTT

abundance: NA
v_gene: TRBV4-2
d_gene: TRBD2
j_gene: TRBJ2-5
CDR3aa: CASRESGLAGGETQYF
CDR3nt: TGTGCCAGCAGAGAATCGGGACTAGCGGGAGGCGAGACCCAGTACTTC

abundance: few
v_gene: TRBV7-9
d_gene: NA
j_gene: TRBJ1-1
CDR3aa: CASSSNGGVGTEAFF
CDR3nt: TGTGCCAGCAGCTCAAATGGGGGGGTAGGCACTGAAGCTTTCTTT

abundance: few
v_gene: TRBV19
d_gene: NA
j_gene: TRBJ1-2
CDR3aa: CASSMRGGSRYGYTF
CDR3nt: TGTGCCAGTAGTATGAGGGGTGGGTCCCGATATGGCTACACCTTC

abundance: NA
v_gene: TRBV10-3
d_gene: NA
j_gene: TRBJ2-6
CDR3aa: CAISYGASGANVLTF
CDR3nt: TGTGCCATCAGCTACGGGGCTAGCGGGGCCAACGTCCTGACTTTC

abundance: NA
v_gene: TRBV6-5
d_gene: TRBD2
j_gene: TRBJ2-5
CDR3aa: CASSYSLAALDSTQYF
CDR3nt: TGTGCCAGCAGTTACAGCCTAGCGGCGCTGGATTCGACCCAGTACTTC

abundance: many
v_gene: TRBV7-2
d_gene: TRBD1
j_gene: TRBJ1-1
CDR3aa: CASSNRGATEAFF
CDR3nt: TGTGCCAGCAGTAACAGGGGGGCCACTGAAGCTTTCTTT

abundance: NA
v_gene: TRBV11-2
d_gene: TRBD1
j_gene: TRBJ1-2
CDR3aa: CASSYIGTDYGYTF
CDR3nt: TGTGCCAGCAGCTACATCGGGACAGACTATGGCTACACCTTC

abundance: NA
v_gene: TRBV4-3
d_gene: NA
j_gene: TRBJ2-7
CDR3aa: CASSQFGREFYEQYF
CDR3nt: TGCGCCAGCAGCCAATTCGGCAGGGAATTCTACGAGCAGTACTTC

abundance: NA
v_gene: TRBV9
d_gene: NA
j_gene: TRBJ1-6
CDR3aa: CASSVIAGVLNSPLHF
CDR3nt: TGTGCCAGCAGCGTAATAGCGGGGGTCCTGAATTCACCCCTCCACTTT

abundance: few
v_gene: TRBV9
d_gene: NA
j_gene: TRBJ2-2
CDR3aa: CASSVFENTGELFF
CDR3nt: TGTGCCAGCAGCGTGTTTGAGAACACCGGGGAGCTGTTTTTT

abundance: few
v_gene: TRBV5-1
d_gene: TRBD1
j_gene: TRBJ2-5
CDR3aa: CASSHGQGPLVETQYF
CDR3nt: TGCGCCAGCAGCCATGGACAGGGTCCTCTTGTGGAGACCCAGTACTTC

abundance: few
v_gene: TRBV20-1
d_gene: NA
j_gene: TRBJ1-3
CDR3aa: CSASGQGRSGNTVYF
CDR3nt: TGCAGTGCTAGTGGCCAGGGACGATCTGGAAACACCGTATATTTT

abundance: few
v_gene: TRBV6-6
d_gene: TRBD1
j_gene: TRBJ1-6
CDR3aa: CASSYVQGGGSPLHF
CDR3nt: TGTGCCAGCAGTTACGTGCAGGGGGGGGGTTCACCCCTCCACTTT

abundance: NA
v_gene: TRBV24-1
d_gene: NA
j_gene: TRBJ2-3
CDR3aa: CATSAQVTDTQYF
CDR3nt: TGTGCCACCAGTGCCCAGGTCACAGATACGCAGTATTTT

abundance: NA
v_gene: TRBV29-1
d_gene: NA
j_gene: TRBJ2-5
CDR3aa: CAWSRSSLSGETQYF
CDR3nt: TGTGCCTGGAGTCGGTCTAGCCTGAGTGGCGAGACCCAGTACTTC

abundance: many
v_gene: TRBV5-1
d_gene: TRBD2
j_gene: TRBJ2-7
CDR3aa: CASSLGASGSFNEQYF
CDR3nt: TGCGCCAGCAGCTTGGGGGCTAGCGGGAGTTTCAACGAGCAGTACTTC

abundance: few
v_gene: TRBV6-5
d_gene: NA
j_gene: TRBJ2-2
CDR3aa: CASSQVLPSGELFF
CDR3nt: TGTGCCAGCAGCCAGGTACTACCATCCGGGGAGCTGTTTTTT

abundance: many
v_gene: TRBV29-1
d_gene: TRBD2
j_gene: TRBJ2-5
CDR3aa: CSARGTRGSETQYF
CDR3nt: TGCAGCGCCCGCGGGACTAGAGGTTCGGAGACCCAGTACTTC

abundance: few
v_gene: TRBV6-5
d_gene: NA
j_gene: TRBJ1-6
CDR3aa: CASSVKTGDNSPLHF
CDR3nt: TGTGCCAGCAGTGTAAAGACAGGAGATAATTCACCCCTCCACTTT

abundance: NA
v_gene: TRBV5-6
d_gene: NA
j_gene: TRBJ2-6
CDR3aa: CASSLQQGFGRGANVLTF
CDR3nt: TGTGCCAGCAGCCTACAACAGGGTTTTGGGAGAGGGGCCAACGTCCTGACTTTC

abundance: NA
v_gene: TRBV10-3
d_gene: TRBD1
j_gene: TRBJ2-5
CDR3aa: CAITQDRGTETQYF
CDR3nt: TGTGCCATCACCCAGGACAGGGGGACAGAGACCCAGTACTTC

abundance: many
v_gene: TRBV11-2
d_gene: TRBD1
j_gene: TRBJ1-6
CDR3aa: CASGDRDHSPLHF
CDR3nt: TGTGCCAGTGGTGACAGGGATCATTCACCCCTCCACTTT

abundance: once
v_gene: TRBV10-3
d_gene: NA
j_gene: TRBJ2-7
CDR3aa: CAISGPFYEQYF
CDR3nt: TGTGCCATCAGCGGGCCTTTCTACGAGCAGTACTTC

abundance: many
v_gene: TRBV7-9
d_gene: NA
j_gene: TRBJ1-1
CDR3aa: CASSLEAARTEAFF
CDR3nt: TGTGCCAGCAGCTTAGAGGCCGCTCGGACTGAAGCTTTCTTT

abundance: once
v_gene: TRBV2
d_gene: NA
j_gene: TRBJ2-7
CDR3aa: CASSQGVGGGISSYEQYF
CDR3nt: TGCGCCAGCAGTCAAGGGGTCGGGGGCGGCATAAGCTCCTACGAGCAGTACTTC

abundance: few
v_gene: TRBV14
d_gene: NA
j_gene: TRBJ1-1
CDR3aa: CASSPFTRIAGPEAFF
CDR3nt: TGTGCCAGCAGCCCATTCACCAGGATCGCCGGCCCTGAAGCTTTCTTT

abundance: NA
v_gene: TRBV5-1
d_gene: NA
j_gene: TRBJ1-2
CDR3aa: CASSFVGVDYGYTF
CDR3nt: TGCGCCAGCAGCTTTGTTGGGGTCGACTATGGCTACACCTTC

abundance: NA
v_gene: TRBV12-3/TRBV12-4
d_gene: NA
j_gene: TRBJ2-6
CDR3aa: CASSFPGDGANVLTF
CDR3nt: TGTGCCAGCAGTTTCCCGGGAGACGGGGCCAACGTCCTGACTTTC

abundance: many
v_gene: TRBV2
d_gene: NA
j_gene: TRBJ1-1
CDR3aa: CARQGYNTEAFF
CDR3nt: TGTGCCAGACAGGGTTATAACACTGAAGCTTTCTTT

abundance: NA
v_gene: TRBV6-5
d_gene: TRBD1
j_gene: TRBJ1-2
CDR3aa: CASTQDYRGGYTF
CDR3nt: TGTGCCAGCACCCAAGACTACAGGGGTGGCTACACCTTC

abundance: few
v_gene: TRBV10-3
d_gene: TRBD1
j_gene: TRBJ1-2
CDR3aa: CASSEATGGNYGYTF
CDR3nt: TGTGCCAGCAGTGAAGCGACAGGGGGTAACTATGGCTACACCTTC

abundance: NA
v_gene: TRBV9
d_gene: TRBD1
j_gene: TRBJ1-5
CDR3aa: CASSVKDRVGEPQHF
CDR3nt: TGTGCCAGCAGCGTAAAGGACAGGGTCGGGGAGCCCCAGCATTTT

abundance: many
v_gene: TRBV10-3
d_gene: NA
j_gene: TRBJ1-1
CDR3aa: CAPWGQNEAFF
CDR3nt: TGTGCCCCCTGGGGGCAAAATGAAGCTTTCTTT

abundance: once
v_gene: TRBV20-1
d_gene: NA
j_gene: TRBJ1-2
CDR3aa: CSAMGLAGKGLSTF
CDR3nt: TGCAGTGCTATGGGGCTAGCGGGGAAGGGACTCTCCACCTTC

abundance: NA
v_gene: TRBV29-1
d_gene: NA
j_gene: TRBJ1-1
CDR3aa: CSSVVAEAFF
CDR3nt: TGCAGCAGTGTGGTAGCTGAAGCTTTCTTT

abundance: many
v_gene: TRBV13
d_gene: NA
j_gene: TRBJ2-5
CDR3aa: CASSLGPGDPQETQYF
CDR3nt: TGTGCCAGCAGCTTAGGCCCAGGGGACCCTCAAGAGACCCAGTACTTC

abundance: many
v_gene: TRBV7-9
d_gene: NA
j_gene: TRBJ1-6
CDR3aa: CASSFVLSNSPLHF
CDR3nt: TGTGCCAGCAGCTTCGTACTTTCTAATTCACCCCTCCACTTT

abundance: NA
v_gene: TRBV7-3
d_gene: NA
j_gene: TRBJ2-3
CDR3aa: CASSLMASTDTQYF
CDR3nt: TGTGCCAGCAGCTTAATGGCTAGCACAGATACGCAGTATTTT

abundance: NA
v_gene: TRBV20-1
d_gene: NA
j_gene: TRBJ2-7
CDR3aa: CSARTGNGGPEQYF
CDR3nt: TGCAGTGCTAGAACCGGGAATGGGGGTCCCGAGCAGTACTTC

abundance: NA
v_gene: TRBV9
d_gene: TRBD1
j_gene: TRBJ2-7
CDR3aa: CASSVEGRGGNEQYF
CDR3nt: TGTGCCAGCAGCGTAGAGGGACGAGGGGGCAACGAGCAGTACTTC

abundance: many
v_gene: TRBV7-2
d_gene: TRBD1
j_gene: TRBJ2-5
CDR3aa: CASSSQTGAETQYF
CDR3nt: TGTGCCAGCAGCTCCCAGACAGGGGCAGAGACCCAGTACTTC

abundance: many
v_gene: TRBV24-1
d_gene: NA
j_gene: TRBJ2-5
CDR3aa: CATRKGQSETQYF
CDR3nt: TGTGCCACCAGGAAAGGACAGTCGGAGACCCAGTACTTC

abundance: once
v_gene: TRBV5-3
d_gene: TRBD2
j_gene: TRBJ2-2
CDR3aa: CASKKGLASGTGELFF
CDR3nt: TGTGCCAGCAAAAAAGGACTAGCGTCGGGCACCGGGGAGCTGTTTTTC

abundance: few
v_gene: TRBV7-4
d_gene: TRBD1
j_gene: TRBJ2-7
CDR3aa: CASSPSGGQGSYEQYF
CDR3nt: TGTGCCAGCTCACCATCCGGGGGACAGGGATCCTACGAGCAGTACTTC